This T cell receptor (beta chain) is drawn from a study of cytotoxic CD8 clonotypes in ibrutinib-treated CLL. Germline CDR1 MDHEN, CDR2 SYDVKM. V was cut by 5 bases and J by 7 bases, with 21 bases left in between. CDR3 length: 15 residues. Method: immunoSEQ multiplex PCR; TCRdb's copy keeps in-frame clones and lacks some. The table has approximately 350,000 clones, approximately 67% seen once. The sequence came from a human donor with chronic lymphocytic leukemia. This chain links TRBV28 with TRBJ2-7, with D perhaps TRBD1 (5 bases). The source material was PBMCs, sampled after 36 months of ibrutinib treatment. CDR3 sequence (DNA): TGTGCCAGCAGTCCCGTCGAAGACAGTGATCTAGAGCAGTACTTC. Protein: CASSPVEDSDLEQYF.